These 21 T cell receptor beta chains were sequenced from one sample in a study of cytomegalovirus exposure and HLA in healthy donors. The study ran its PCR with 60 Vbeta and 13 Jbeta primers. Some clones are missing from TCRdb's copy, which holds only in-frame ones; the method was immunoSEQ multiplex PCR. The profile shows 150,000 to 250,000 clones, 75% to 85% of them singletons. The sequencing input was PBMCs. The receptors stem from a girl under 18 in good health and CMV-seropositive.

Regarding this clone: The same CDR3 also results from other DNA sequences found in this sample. The CDR3: CAISEGGYQPQHF. CDR3 sequence (DNA): TGTGCCATCAGTGAGGGGGGGTATCAGCCCCAGCATTTT. The chain links TRBV10-3 to TRBJ1-5, with D possibly TRBD1 on 5 matching bases. This CDR3 is built from 13 residues. Trimming cost V 2 bases and J 5 bases, with 7 bases left between them. Per the germline V gene, CDR1 is ENHRY and CDR2 is SYGVKD.

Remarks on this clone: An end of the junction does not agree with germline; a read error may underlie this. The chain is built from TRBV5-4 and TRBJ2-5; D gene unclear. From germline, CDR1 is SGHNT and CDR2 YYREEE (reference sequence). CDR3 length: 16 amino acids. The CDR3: CASRLGSSPSQETQYF. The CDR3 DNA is TGTGCCAGCAGGTTGGGATCCAGTCCCTCCCAAGAGACCCAGTACTTC.

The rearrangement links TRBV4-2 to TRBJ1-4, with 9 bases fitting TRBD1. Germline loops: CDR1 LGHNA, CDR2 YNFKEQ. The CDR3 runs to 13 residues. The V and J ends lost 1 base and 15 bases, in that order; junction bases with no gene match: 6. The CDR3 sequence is CASSQGSGQGVFF. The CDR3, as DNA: TGTGCCAGCAGCCAAGGCTCGGGACAGGGAGTGTTTTTT.

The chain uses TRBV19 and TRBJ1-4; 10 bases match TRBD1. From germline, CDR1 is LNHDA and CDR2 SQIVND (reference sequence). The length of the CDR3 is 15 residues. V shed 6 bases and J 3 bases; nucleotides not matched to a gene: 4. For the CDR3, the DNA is TGTGCCAGTAGAGGACAGGGGGGGGCTAATGAAAAACTGTTTTTT. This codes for CASRGQGGANEKLFF. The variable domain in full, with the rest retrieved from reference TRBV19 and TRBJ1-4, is DGGITQSPKYLFRKEGQNVTLSCEQNLNHDAMYWYRQDPGQGLRLIYYSQIVNDFQKGDIAEGYSVSREKKESFPLTVTSAQKNPTAFYLCASRGQGGANEKLFFGSGTQLSVL.

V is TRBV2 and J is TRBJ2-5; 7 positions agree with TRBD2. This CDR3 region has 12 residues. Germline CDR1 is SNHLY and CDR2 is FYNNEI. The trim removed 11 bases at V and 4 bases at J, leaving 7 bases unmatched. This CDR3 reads CAAREGRETQYF. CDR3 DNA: TGTGCCGCCAGGGAGGGGAGAGAGACCCAGTACTTC.

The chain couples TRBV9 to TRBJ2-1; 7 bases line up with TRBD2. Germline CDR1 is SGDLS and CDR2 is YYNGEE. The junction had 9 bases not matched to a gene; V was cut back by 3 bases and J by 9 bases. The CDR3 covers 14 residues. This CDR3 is CASSAGLEGGEQFF. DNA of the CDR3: TGTGCCAGCAGCGCCGGACTAGAAGGCGGTGAGCAGTTCTTC.

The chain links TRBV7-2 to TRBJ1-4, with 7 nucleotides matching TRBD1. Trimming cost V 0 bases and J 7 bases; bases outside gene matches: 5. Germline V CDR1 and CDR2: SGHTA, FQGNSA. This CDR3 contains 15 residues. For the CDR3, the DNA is TGTGCCAGCAGCTTAGCAGCGACAGGGAGTGAAAAACTGTTTTTT. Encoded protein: CASSLAATGSEKLFF.

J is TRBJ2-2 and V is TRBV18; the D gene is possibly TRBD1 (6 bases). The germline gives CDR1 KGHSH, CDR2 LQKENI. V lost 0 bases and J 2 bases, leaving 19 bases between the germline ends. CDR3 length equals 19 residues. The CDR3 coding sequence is TGTGCCAGCTCACCACCGGGACACCCGGTTGGGGGAAACACCGGGGAGCTGTTTTTT. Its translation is CASSPPGHPVGGNTGELFF.

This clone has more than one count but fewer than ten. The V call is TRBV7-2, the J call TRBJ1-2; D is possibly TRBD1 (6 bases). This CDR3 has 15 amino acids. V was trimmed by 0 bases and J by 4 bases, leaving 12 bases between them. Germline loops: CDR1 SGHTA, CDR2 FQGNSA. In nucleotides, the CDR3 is TGTGCCAGCAGCTTAGCGGGCGGACAGATCTATGGCTACACCTTC. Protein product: CASSLAGGQIYGYTF.

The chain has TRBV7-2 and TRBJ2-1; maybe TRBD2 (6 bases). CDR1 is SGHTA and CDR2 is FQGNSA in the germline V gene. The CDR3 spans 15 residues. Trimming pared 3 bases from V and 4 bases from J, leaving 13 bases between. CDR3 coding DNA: TGTGCCAGCAGCTTGGGAGCGGGTGAATACAATGAGCAGTTCTTC. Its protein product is CASSLGAGEYNEQFF. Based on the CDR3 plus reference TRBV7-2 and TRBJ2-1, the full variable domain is GAGVSQSPSNKVTEKGKDVELRCDPISGHTALYWYRQSLGQGLEFLIYFQGNSAPDKSGLPSDRFSAERTGGSVSTLTIQRTQQEDSAVYLCASSLGAGEYNEQFFGPGTRLTVL.

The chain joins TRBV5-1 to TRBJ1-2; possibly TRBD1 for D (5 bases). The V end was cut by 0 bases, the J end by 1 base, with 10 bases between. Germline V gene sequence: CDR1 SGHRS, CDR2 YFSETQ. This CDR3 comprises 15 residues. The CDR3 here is CASSLERGLNYGYTF. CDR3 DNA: TGCGCCAGCAGCTTGGAAAGGGGCCTTAACTATGGCTACACCTTC.

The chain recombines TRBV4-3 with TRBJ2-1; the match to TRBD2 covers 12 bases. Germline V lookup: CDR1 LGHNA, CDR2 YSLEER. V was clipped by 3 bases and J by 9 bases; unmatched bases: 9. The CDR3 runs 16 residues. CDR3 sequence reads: CASSHKPSGGGSEQFF. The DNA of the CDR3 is TGCGCCAGCAGCCACAAGCCTAGCGGGGGGGGCAGTGAGCAGTTCTTC.

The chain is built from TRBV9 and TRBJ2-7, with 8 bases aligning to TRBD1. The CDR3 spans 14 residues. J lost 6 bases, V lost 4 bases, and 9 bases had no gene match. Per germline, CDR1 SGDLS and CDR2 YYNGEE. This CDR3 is CASSPGTGPSEQYF. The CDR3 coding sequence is TGTGCCAGCAGCCCAGGGACAGGCCCCAGCGAGCAGTACTTC.

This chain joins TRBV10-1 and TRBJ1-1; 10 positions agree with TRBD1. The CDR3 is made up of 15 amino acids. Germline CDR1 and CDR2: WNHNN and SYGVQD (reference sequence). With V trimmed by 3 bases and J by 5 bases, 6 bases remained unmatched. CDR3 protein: CASSDDRGPGTEAFF. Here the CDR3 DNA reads TGCGCCAGCAGTGACGACAGGGGGCCTGGGACTGAAGCTTTCTTT.

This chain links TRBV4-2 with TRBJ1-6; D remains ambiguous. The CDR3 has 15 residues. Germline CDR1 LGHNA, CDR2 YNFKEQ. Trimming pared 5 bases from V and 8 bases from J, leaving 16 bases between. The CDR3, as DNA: TGTGCCAGCAGCAAAGGGCCTCTGATTGATTCACCCCTCCACTTT. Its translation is CASSKGPLIDSPLHF.

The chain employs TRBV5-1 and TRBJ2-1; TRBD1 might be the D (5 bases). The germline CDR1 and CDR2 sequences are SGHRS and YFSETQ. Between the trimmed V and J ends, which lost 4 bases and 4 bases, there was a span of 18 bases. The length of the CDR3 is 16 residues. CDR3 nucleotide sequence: TGCGCCAGCAGCCCCAAGGGGCAGACTCATTACAATGAGCAGTTCTTC. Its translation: CASSPKGQTHYNEQFF.

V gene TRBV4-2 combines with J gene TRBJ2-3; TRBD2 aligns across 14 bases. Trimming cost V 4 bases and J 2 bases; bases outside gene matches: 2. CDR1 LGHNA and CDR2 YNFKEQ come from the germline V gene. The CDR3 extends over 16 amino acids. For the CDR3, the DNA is TGTGCCAGCAGCCGGACTAGCGGGGGGTCCACAGATACGCAGTATTTT. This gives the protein CASSRTSGGSTDTQYF.

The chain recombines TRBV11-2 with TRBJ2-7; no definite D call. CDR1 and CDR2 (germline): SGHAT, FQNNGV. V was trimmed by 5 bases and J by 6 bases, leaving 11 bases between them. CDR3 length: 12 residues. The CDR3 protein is CASSPPSSEQYF. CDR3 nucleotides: TGTGCCAGCAGCCCTCCCTCGAGCGAGCAGTACTTC.

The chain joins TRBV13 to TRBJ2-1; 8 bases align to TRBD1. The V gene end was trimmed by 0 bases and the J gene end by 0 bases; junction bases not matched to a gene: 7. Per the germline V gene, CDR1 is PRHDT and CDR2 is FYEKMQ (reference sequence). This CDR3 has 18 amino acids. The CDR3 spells CASSLGLDRGSSYNEQFF. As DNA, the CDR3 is TGTGCCAGCAGCTTAGGCCTTGACAGGGGTAGCTCCTACAATGAGCAGTTCTTC. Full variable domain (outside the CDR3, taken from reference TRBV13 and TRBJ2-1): AAGVIQSPRHLIKEKRETATLKCYPIPRHDTVYWYQQGPGQDPQFLISFYEKMQSDKGSIPDRFSAQQFSDYHSELNMSSLELGDSALYFCASSLGLDRGSSYNEQFFGPGTRLTVL.

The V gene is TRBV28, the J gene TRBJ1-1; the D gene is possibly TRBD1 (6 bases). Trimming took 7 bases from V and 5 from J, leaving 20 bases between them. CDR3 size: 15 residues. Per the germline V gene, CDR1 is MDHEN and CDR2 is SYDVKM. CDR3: CASTYPGTLQTEAFF. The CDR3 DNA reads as TGTGCCAGCACCTATCCTGGGACATTGCAGACTGAAGCTTTCTTT. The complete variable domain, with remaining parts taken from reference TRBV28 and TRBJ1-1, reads DVKVTQSSRYLVKRTGEKVFLECVQDMDHENMFWYRQDPGLGLRLIYFSYDVKMKEKGDIPEGYSVSREKKERFSLILESASTNQTSMYLCASTYPGTLQTEAFFGQGTRLTVV.

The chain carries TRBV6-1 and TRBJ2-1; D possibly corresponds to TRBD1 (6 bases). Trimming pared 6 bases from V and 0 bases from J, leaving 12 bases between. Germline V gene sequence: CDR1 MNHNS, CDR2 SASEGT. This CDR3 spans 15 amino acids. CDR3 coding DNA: TGTGCCAGCAGGAGACAGGTGGTCTCCTACAATGAGCAGTTCTTC. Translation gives CASRRQVVSYNEQFF.